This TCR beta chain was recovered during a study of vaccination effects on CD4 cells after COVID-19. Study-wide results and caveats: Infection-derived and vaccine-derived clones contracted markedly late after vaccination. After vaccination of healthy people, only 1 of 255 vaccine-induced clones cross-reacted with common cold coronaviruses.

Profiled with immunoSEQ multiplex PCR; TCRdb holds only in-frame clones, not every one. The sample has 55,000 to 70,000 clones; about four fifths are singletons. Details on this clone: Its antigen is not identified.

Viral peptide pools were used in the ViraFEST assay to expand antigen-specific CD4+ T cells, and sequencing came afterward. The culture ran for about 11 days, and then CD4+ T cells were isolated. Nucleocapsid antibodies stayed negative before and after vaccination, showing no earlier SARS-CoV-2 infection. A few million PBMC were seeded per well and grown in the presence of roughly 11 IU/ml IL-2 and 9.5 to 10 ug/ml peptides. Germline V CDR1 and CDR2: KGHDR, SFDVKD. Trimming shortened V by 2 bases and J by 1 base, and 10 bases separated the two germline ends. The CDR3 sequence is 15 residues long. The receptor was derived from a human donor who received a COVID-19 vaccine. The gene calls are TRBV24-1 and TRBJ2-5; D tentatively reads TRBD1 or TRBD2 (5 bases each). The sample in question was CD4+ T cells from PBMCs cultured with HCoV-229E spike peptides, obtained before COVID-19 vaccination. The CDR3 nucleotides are TGTGCCACCAGTGATTCTTCAGGGAGCCAAGAGACCCAGTACTTC. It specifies CATSDSSGSQETQYF.